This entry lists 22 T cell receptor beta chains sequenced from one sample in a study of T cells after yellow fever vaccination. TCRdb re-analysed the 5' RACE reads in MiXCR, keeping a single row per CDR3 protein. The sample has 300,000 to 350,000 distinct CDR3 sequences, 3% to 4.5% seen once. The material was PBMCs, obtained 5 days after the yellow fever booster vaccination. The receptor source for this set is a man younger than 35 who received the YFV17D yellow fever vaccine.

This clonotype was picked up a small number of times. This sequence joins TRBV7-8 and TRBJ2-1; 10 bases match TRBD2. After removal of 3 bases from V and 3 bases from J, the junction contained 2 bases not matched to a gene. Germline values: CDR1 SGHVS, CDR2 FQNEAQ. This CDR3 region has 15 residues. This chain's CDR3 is CASSFGTSDYNEQFF. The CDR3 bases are TGTGCCAGCAGCTTCGGGACTAGCGACTACAATGAGCAGTTCTTC.

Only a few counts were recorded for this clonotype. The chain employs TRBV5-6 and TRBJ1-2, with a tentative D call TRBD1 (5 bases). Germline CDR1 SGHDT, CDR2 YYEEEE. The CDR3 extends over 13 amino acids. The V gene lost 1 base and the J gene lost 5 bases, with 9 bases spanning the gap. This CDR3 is CASSLRGEYGYTF. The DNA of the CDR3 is TGTGCCAGCAGCTTGAGAGGGGAGTATGGCTACACCTTC.

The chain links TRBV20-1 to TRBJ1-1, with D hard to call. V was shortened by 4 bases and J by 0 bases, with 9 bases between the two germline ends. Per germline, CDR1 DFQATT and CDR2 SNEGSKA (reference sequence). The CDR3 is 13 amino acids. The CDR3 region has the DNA TGCAGTGCTACGAAGAGCTTGAACACTGAAGCTTTCTTT. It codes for CSATKSLNTEAFF.

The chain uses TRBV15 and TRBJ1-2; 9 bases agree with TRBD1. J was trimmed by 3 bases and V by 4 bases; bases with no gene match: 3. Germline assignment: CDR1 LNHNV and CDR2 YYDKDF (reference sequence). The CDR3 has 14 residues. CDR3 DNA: TGTGCCACCAGCATCGGACAGGGGCACTATGGCTACACCTTC. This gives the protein CATSIGQGHYGYTF.

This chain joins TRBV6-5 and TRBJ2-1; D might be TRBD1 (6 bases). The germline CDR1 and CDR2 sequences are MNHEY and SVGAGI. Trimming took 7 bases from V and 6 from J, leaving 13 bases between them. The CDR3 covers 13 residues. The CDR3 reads CASTTGAINEQFF. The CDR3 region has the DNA TGTGCCAGCACGACAGGAGCGATCAATGAGCAGTTCTTC.

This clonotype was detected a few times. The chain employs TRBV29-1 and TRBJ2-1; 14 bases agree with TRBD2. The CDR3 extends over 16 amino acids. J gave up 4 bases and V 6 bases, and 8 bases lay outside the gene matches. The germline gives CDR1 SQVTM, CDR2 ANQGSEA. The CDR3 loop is CSVAGTSGGFYNEQFF. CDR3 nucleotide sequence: TGCAGCGTCGCCGGGACTAGCGGGGGTTTTTACAATGAGCAGTTCTTC.

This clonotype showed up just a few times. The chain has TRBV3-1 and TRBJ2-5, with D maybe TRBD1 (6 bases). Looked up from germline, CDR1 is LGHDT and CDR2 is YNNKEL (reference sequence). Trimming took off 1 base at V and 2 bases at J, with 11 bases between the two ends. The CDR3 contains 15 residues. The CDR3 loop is CASSQGAGAQETQYF. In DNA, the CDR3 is TGTGCCAGCAGCCAAGGGGCAGGGGCACAAGAGACCCAGTACTTC.

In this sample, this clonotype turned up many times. CDR3 nucleotide sequence: TGTGCTAGTGCCCCCTCGAAAAACATTCAGTACTTC. Amino acid sequence: CASAPSKNIQYF. The chain employs TRBV12-5 and TRBJ2-4; D not certain. The CDR3 runs to 12 residues. Per the germline V gene, CDR1 is LGHNT and CDR2 is FRNRAP. V shed 7 bases and J shed 4 bases, with 8 bases lying between them.

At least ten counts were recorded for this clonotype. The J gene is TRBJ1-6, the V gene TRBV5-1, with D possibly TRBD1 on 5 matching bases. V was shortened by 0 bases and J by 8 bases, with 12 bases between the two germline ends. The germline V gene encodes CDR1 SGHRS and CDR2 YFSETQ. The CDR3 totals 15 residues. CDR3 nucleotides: TGCGCCAGCAGCTTGGGTGTGGGGGTGTATTCACCCCTCCACTTT. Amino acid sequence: CASSLGVGVYSPLHF.

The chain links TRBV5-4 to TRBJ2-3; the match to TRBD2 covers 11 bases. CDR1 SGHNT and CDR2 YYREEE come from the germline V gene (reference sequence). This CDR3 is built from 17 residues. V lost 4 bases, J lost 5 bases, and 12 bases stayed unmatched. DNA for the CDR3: TGTGCCAGCAGCCTGGAGGTTAGCGGGGGGGCTGGAGATACGCAGTATTTT. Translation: CASSLEVSGGAGDTQYF.

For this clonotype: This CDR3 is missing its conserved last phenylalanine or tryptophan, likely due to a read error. CDR3 DNA: TGTGCCAGCGGCCGGGTTCCCTCTGGGGCCAACGTCCTGACTTAC. The encoded protein is CASGRVPSGANVLTY. The chain combines TRBV6-2 or TRBV6-3 with TRBJ2-6; D gene unclear. In germline, CDR1 is MNHEY, CDR2 SVGEGT. V was trimmed by 8 bases and J by 0 bases, leaving 11 bases between them. The CDR3 length is 15 residues.

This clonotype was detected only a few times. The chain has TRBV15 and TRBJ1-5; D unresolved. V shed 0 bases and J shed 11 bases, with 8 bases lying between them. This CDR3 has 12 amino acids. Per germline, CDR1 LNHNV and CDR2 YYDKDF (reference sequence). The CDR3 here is CATSRDTGAQHF. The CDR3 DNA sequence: TGTGCCACCAGCAGAGATACCGGGGCCCAGCATTTT.

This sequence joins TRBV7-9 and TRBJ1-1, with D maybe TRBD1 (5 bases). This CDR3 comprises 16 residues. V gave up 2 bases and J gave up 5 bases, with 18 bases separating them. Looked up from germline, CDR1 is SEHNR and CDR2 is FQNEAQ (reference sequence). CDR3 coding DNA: TGTGCCAGCAGCTTACGTCTCGTGGGGGGGGGAACTGAAGCTTTCTTT. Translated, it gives CASSLRLVGGGTEAFF.

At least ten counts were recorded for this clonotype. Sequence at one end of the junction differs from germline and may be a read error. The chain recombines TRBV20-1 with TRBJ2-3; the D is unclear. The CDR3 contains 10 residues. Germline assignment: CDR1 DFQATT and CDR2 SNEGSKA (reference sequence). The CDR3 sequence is CSASGRSVYF. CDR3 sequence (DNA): TGCAGTGCTAGTGGCCGGTCGGTCTACTTT.

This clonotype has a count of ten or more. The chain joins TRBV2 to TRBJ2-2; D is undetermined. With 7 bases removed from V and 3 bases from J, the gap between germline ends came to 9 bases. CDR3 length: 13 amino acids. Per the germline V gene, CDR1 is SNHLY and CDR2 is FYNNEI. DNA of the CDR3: TGTGCCAGCAAACGGCTCTACACCGGGGAGCTGTTTTTT. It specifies CASKRLYTGELFF.

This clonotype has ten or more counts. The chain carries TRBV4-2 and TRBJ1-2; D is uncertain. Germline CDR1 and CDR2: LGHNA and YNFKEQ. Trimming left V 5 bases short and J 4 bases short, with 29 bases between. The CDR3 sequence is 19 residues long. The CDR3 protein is CASSAWALIGDLPFYGYTF. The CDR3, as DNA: TGTGCCAGCAGCGCCTGGGCCCTCATCGGGGATTTGCCTTTCTATGGCTACACCTTC.

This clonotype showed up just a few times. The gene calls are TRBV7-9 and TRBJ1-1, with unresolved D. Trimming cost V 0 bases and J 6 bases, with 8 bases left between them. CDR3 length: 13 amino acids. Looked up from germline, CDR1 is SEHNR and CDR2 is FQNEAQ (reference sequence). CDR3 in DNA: TGTGCCAGCAGCTTAGCGCACACCGCTGAAGCTTTCTTT. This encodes CASSLAHTAEAFF.

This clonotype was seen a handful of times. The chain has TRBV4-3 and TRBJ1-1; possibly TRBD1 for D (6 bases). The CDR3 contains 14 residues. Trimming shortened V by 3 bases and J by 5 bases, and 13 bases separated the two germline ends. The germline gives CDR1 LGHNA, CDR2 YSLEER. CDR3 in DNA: TGCGCCAGCAGCCAGGACAGTACTGGGACTGAAGCTTTCTTT. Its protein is CASSQDSTGTEAFF.

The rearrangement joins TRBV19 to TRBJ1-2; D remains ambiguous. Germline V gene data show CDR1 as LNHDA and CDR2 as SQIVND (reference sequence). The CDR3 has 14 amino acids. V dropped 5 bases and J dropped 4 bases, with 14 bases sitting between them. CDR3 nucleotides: TGTGCCAGTAGTCCCCGGACCCTATCCTATGGCTACACCTTC. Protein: CASSPRTLSYGYTF.

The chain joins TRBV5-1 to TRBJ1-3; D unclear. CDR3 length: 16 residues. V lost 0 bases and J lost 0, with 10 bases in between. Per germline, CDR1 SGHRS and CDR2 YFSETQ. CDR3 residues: CASSLVSRSSGNTIYF. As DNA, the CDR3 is TGCGCCAGCAGCTTGGTCAGCAGGAGCTCTGGAAACACCATATATTTT.

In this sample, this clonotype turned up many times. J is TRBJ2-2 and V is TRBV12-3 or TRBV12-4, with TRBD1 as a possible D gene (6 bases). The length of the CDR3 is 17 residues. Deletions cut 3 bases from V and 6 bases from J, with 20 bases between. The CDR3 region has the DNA TGTGCCAGCAGTTTGCAGGGGACGATGTTTGTTGCCGGGGAGCTGTTTTTT. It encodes CASSLQGTMFVAGELFF.

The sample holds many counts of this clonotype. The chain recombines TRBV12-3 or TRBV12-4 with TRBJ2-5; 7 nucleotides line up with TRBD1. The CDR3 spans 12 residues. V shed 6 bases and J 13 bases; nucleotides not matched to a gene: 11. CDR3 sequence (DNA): TGTGCCAGCAGGCCGGGACAGACTCCCCCGTACTTC. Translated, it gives CASRPGQTPPYF.